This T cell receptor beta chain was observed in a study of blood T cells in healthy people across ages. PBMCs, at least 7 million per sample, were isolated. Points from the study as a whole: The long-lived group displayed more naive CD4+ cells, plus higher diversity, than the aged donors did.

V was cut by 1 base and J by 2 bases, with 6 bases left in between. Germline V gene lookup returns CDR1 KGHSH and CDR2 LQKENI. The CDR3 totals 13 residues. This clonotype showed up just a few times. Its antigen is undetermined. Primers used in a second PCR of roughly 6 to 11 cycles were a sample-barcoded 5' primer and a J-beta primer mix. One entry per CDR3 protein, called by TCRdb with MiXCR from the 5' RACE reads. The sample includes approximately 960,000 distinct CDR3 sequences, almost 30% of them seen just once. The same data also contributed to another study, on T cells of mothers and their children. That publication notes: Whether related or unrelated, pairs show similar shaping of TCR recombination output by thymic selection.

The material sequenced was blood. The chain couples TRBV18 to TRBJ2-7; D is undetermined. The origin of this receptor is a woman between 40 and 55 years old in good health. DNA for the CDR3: TGTGCCAGCTCACCACGCAACCCCTACGAGCAGTACTTC. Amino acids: CASSPRNPYEQYF.